The table lists the clone carrying this T cell receptor beta chain with a count of one. Random hexamers were used to reverse transcribe roughly 0.5 to 1 ug of RNA. The method of amplification for TCR beta CDR3 was immunoSEQ multiplex PCR, covering 54 Vbeta and 13 Jbeta. MiXCR was run by TCRdb on the immunoSEQ multiplex PCR reads, yielding one entry per CDR3 protein. The table has approximately 110,000 distinct CDR3 sequences, 93% seen once; the top ten hold roughly 0.31%. Peripheral blood CD8+ and CD4+ T cells were profiled by TCR beta sequencing. The study used treatment-naive patients who had stable or active relapsing-remitting disease as multiple sclerosis controls. TEMRA cells were enriched by FACS, and CD4+ and CD8+ T cells were negatively isolated. The data were taken from a study of CD8 T cells in Susac syndrome. The CDR3 sequence is 17 residues long. The V segment lost 1 base and the J segment 0 bases; nucleotides outside the gene matches: 5. CDR1 and CDR2 (germline): SNHLY, FYNNEI.

The sequence was obtained from a human donor with multiple sclerosis. The specimen was CD8+ T cells from PBMCs. The chain combines TRBV2 with TRBJ1-5; 8 bases agree with TRBD1. DNA of the CDR3: TGTGCCAGCAGTGAAGTGGGACAGGTAACTAGCAATCAGCCCCAGCATTTT. Translating gives CASSEVGQVTSNQPQHF.